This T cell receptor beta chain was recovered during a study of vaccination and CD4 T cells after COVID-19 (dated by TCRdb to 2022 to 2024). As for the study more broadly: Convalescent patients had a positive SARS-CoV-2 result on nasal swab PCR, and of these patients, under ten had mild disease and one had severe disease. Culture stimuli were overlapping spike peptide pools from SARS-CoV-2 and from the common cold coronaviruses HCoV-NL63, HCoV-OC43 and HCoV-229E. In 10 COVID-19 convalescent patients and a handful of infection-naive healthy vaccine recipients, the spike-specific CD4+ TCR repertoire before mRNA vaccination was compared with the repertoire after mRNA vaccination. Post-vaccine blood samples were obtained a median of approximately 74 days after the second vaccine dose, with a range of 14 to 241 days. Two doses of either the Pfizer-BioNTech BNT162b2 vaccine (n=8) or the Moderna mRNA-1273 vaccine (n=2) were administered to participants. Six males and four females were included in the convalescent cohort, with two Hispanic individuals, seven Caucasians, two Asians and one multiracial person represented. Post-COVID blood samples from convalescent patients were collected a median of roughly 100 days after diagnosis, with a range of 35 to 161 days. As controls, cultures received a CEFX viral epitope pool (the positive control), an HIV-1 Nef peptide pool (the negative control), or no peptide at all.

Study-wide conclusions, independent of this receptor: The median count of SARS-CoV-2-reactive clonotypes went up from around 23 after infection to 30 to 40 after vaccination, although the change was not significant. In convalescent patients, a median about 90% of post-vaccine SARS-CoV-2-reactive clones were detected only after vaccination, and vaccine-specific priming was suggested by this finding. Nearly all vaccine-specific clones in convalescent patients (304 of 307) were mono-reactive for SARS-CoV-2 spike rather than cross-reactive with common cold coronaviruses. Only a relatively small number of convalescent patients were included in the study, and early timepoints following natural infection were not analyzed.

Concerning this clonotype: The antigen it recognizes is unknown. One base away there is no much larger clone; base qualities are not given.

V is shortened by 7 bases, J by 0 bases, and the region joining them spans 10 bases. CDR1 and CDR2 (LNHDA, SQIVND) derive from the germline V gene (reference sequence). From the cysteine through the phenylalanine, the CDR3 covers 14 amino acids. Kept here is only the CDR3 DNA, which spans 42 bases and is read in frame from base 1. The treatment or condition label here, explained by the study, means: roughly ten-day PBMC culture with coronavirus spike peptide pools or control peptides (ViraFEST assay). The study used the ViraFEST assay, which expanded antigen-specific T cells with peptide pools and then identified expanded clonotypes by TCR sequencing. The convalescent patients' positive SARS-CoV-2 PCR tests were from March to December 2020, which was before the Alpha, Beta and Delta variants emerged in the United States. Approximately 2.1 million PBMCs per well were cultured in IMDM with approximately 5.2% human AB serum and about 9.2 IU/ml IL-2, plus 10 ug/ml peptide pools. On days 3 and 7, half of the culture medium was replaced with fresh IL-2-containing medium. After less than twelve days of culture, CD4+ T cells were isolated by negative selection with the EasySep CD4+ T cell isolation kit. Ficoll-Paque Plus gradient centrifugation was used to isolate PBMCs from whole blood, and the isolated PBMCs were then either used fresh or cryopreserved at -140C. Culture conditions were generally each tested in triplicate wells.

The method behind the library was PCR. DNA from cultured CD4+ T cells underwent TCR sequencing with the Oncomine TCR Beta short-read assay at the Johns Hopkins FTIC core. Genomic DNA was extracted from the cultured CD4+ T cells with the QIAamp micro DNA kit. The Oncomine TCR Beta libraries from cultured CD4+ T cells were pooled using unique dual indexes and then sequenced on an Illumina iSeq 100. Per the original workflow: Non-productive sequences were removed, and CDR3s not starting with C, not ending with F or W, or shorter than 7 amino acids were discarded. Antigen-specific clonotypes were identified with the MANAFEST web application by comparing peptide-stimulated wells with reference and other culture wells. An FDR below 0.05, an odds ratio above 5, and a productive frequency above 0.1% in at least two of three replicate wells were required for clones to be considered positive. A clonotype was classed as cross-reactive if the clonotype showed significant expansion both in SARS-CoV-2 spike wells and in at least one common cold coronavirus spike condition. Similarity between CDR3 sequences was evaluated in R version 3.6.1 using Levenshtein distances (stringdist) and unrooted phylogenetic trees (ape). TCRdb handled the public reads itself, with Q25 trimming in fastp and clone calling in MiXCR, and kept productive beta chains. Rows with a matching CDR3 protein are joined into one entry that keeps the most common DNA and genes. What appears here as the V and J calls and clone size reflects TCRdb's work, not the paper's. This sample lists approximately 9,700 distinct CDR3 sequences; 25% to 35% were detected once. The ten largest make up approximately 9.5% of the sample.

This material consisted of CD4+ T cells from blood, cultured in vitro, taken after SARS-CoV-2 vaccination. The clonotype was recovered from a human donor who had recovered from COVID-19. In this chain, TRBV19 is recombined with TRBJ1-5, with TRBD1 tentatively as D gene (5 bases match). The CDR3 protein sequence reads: CASNRRDSNQPQHF. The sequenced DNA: TGTGCCAGTAACCGCAGGGATAGCAATCAGCCCCAGCATTTT.